The following is a TCR beta chain sequence with its context. Its antigen is unknown. CDR3 size: 13 residues. CDR1 and CDR2 (germline): SGHRS, YFSETQ. V was shortened by 1 base and J by 9 bases, with 8 bases between the two germline ends. A second about 6 to 12 cycle PCR used barcoded and J-beta primers. From the 5' RACE reads, TCRdb called clonotypes with MiXCR, one entry per CDR3 protein. The sample shows fewer than 600,000 distinct CDR3 sequences, about 27% of them seen only once. The entry originates in a study of blood T cells in healthy people across ages. Study-wide results and caveats: A roughly linear age-dependent decrease characterized TCR beta diversity per million T cells.

Healthy Caucasian individuals from Russia aged roughly 6 to 90 served as donors. The same data also contributed to another study, on T cells of mothers and their children. This second report adds: No T cell clones of persistent microchimeric origin were detected.

The chain has TRBV5-1 and TRBJ1-6; D is perhaps TRBD1 (5 bases). This sequence was found in a boy aged 2 to 9 in good health. Specimen: blood. The CDR3 spells CASSLTRGSPLHF. The DNA for the CDR3 is TGCGCCAGCAGCTTGACGAGGGGTTCACCCCTCCACTTT.